This entry concerns a single T cell receptor beta chain. The CDR3 is 11 amino acids. In germline, CDR1 is LNHDA, CDR2 SQIVND (reference sequence). With 11 bases removed from V and 2 bases from J, the gap between germline ends came to 10 bases. Assay used: immunoSEQ multiplex PCR; TCRdb lists only in-frame clones, some missing. The data hold over 30,000 clones, with roughly 87% observed a single time. The data belong to a study of T cell changes during pregnancy in multiple sclerosis. The sequencing here drew on CD8+ T cells from peripheral blood mononuclear cells, taken in the third trimester of pregnancy. The chain couples TRBV19 to TRBJ2-7, with a tentative D call TRBD2 (5 bases). The sequence was collected from a female donor with multiple sclerosis, enrolled in a pregnancy study. CDR3 residues: CAVSTTYEQYF. The CDR3 DNA reads TGTGCCGTATCGACTACCTACGAGCAGTACTTC.